These T cell receptor beta chains were read from a single sample in a study of T cells in Graves' hyperthyroidism and ophthalmopathy. TCRdb reanalysed the multiplex PCR reads using MiXCR and keeps one entry per CDR3 protein. The repertoire consists of approximately 410,000 distinct CDR3 sequences, with roughly 15% occurring once and the leading ten covering roughly 13%. The sample comprised blood. The source of these receptors is a man between 18 and 29 years old with Graves' ophthalmopathy. Each CDR3 is given with its conserved first and last residue. A D gene is named only where the DNA matches it firmly. Size is omitted from some rows. Given values are once, few, many or a class for expanded clones.

TRBV20-1,many,TRBD1,TRBJ1-1,CSALQGANTEAFF,TGCAGTGCTTTACAGGGGGCTAACACTGAAGCTTTCTTT
TRBV24-1,many,.,TRBJ1-5,CATSDNHNRVRDQPQHF,TGTGCCACCAGTGACAACCACAACAGGGTTAGGGATCAGCCCCAGCATTTT
TRBV27,.,.,TRBJ2-2,CASIGRWSGELFF,TGTGCCAGCATTGGCAGGTGGAGCGGGGAGCTGTTTTTT
TRBV6-5,few,TRBD2,TRBJ2-7,CASSYSASGGSYEQYF,TGTGCCAGCAGTTACTCAGCTAGCGGGGGATCGTACGAGCAGTACTTC
TRBV4-2,few,TRBD2,TRBJ2-7,CASSQDLAGGHEQYF,TGTGCCAGCAGCCAAGATTTAGCGGGAGGCCACGAGCAGTACTTC
TRBV11-2,.,.,TRBJ1-6,CASSRIRGAPSPLHF,TGTGCCAGCAGCCGAATTAGGGGCGCACCCTCACCCCTCCACTTT
TRBV5-1,many,TRBD1,TRBJ1-1,CASSPHGTGASEAFF,TGCGCCAGCAGCCCACATGGGACAGGGGCGTCTGAAGCTTTCTTT
TRBV20-1,.,.,TRBJ2-5,CSAPPGETQYF,TGCAGTGCACCCCCCGGGGAGACCCAGTACTTC
TRBV9,many,.,TRBJ1-1,CATAPQPTTEAFF,TGTGCCACCGCACCCCAGCCGACCACTGAAGCTTTCTTT
TRBV20-1,many,.,TRBJ2-5,CSAREGLADQETQYF,TGCAGTGCTAGAGAAGGGTTGGCGGACCAAGAGACCCAGTACTTC
TRBV12-3/TRBV12-4,many,.,TRBJ2-5,CASSWTAPYQETQYF,TGTGCCAGCAGTTGGACAGCACCTTACCAAGAGACCCAGTACTTC
TRBV7-9,many,.,TRBJ2-2,CASSSRTSTTGELFF,TGTGCCAGCAGCTCAAGAACAAGTACCACCGGGGAGCTGTTTTTT
TRBV6-1,many,TRBD1,TRBJ2-3,CASSEGGGATDTQYF,TGTGCCAGCAGTGAAGGAGGGGGCGCGACAGATACGCAGTATTTT
TRBV3-1,few,.,TRBJ1-2,CASSQGAGLRGYTF,TGTGCCAGCAGCCAAGGGGCTGGGCTCAGGGGCTACACCTTC
TRBV27,few,TRBD1,TRBJ1-5,CASSPQQGAGQPQHF,TGTGCCAGCAGTCCTCAACAGGGGGCTGGTCAGCCCCAGCATTTT
TRBV5-6,.,.,TRBJ2-5,CASSLTPRTLKLETQYF,TGTGCCAGCAGCTTGACCCCCCGGACACTCAAATTAGAGACCCAGTACTTC
TRBV4-1,.,.,TRBJ1-2,CASSQDSGGTYGYTF,TGCGCCAGCAGCCAAGATTCGGGGGGGACCTATGGCTACACCTTC
TRBV7-8,.,.,TRBJ1-4,CASSLEVGGGEKLFF,TGTGCCAGCAGCTTAGAGGTGGGGGGAGGGGAAAAACTGTTTTTT
TRBV7-2,few,.,TRBJ2-2,CASSYPQAGDTGELFF,TGTGCCAGCAGCTACCCGCAGGCCGGCGACACCGGGGAGCTGTTTTTT
TRBV12-3/TRBV12-4,many,.,TRBJ1-4,CASSLRGKLFF,TGTGCCAGCAGTTTAAGGGGGAAACTGTTTTTT
TRBV13,many,.,TRBJ2-1,CASSASRGLYNEQFF,TGTGCCAGCAGCGCAAGTAGGGGCCTTTACAATGAGCAGTTCTTC
TRBV4-1,.,.,TRBJ2-1,CASSHGTFSYNEQFF,TGCGCCAGCAGCCACGGGACTTTCTCCTACAATGAGCAGTTCTTC
TRBV10-1,.,.,TRBJ2-5,CASSGTQNQETQYF,TGCGCCAGCAGTGGCACACAGAACCAAGAGACCCAGTACTTC
TRBV5-1,many,.,TRBJ2-7,CASSPGQPYEQYF,TGTGCCAGCAGTCCCGGACAGCCCTACGAGCAGTACTTC
TRBV20-1,many,.,TRBJ2-1,CSASPVLARGGDNEQFF,TGCAGTGCTAGTCCCGTTCTAGCGAGAGGGGGGGACAATGAGCAGTTCTTC
TRBV6-5,many,.,TRBJ1-4,CASSYSPGGGGEKLFF,TGTGCCAGCAGTTACTCCCCAGGAGGTGGTGGGGAAAAACTGTTTTTT
TRBV5-1,many,.,TRBJ2-7,CASSLFRSAQYF,TGCGCCAGCAGCTTGTTCCGGTCGGCGCAATACTTC
TRBV18,many,.,TRBJ1-2,CASSPRALDVGYTF,TGTGCCAGCTCACCCAGGGCGCTAGACGTTGGCTACACCTTC
TRBV24-1,many,.,TRBJ1-1,CATRDQNTEAFF,TGTGCCACCAGGGACCAGAACACTGAAGCTTTCTTT
TRBV19,many,TRBD1,TRBJ2-7,CANTGGISYEQYF,TGTGCCAATACAGGGGGCATCTCCTACGAGCAGTACTTC
TRBV6-1,many,.,TRBJ2-1,CASSSGAHNEQFF,TGTGCCAGCAGTTCAGGGGCGCACAATGAGCAGTTCTTC
TRBV7-8,.,TRBD1,TRBJ1-5,CASSPTRTGVNQPQHF,TGTGCCAGCAGCCCTACCAGGACAGGGGTCAATCAGCCCCAGCATTTT
TRBV6-1,many,.,TRBJ1-2,CASRTDNNYGYTF,TGTGCCAGCAGAACGGACAACAACTATGGCTACACCTTC
TRBV4-2,.,TRBD1,TRBJ2-5,CASSPRIQGETQYF,TGTGCCAGCAGTCCAAGGATACAGGGGGAGACCCAGTACTTC
TRBV9,.,.,TRBJ2-1,CASSVLAEVNNEQFF,TGTGCCAGCAGCGTCTTAGCGGAAGTAAACAATGAGCAGTTCTTC
TRBV7-9,many,TRBD2,TRBJ2-7,CASSQTGTSGNQQPYEQYF,TGTGCCAGCAGCCAAACCGGGACTAGCGGGAATCAACAACCCTACGAGCAGTACTTC
TRBV5-1,.,.,TRBJ2-7,CASSWDFSSYEQYF,TGCGCCAGCAGCTGGGACTTCAGCTCCTACGAGCAGTACTTC
TRBV19,few,.,TRBJ2-7,CASTSSTYEQYF,TGTGCCAGTACGTCATCAACCTACGAGCAGTACTTC
TRBV2,many,.,TRBJ1-1,CASSSMGGLNTEAFF,TGTGCCAGCAGCTCAATGGGGGGTTTGAACACTGAAGCTTTCTTT
TRBV12-3/TRBV12-4,few,.,TRBJ2-2,CASSSGLTGELFF,TGTGCCAGCAGTTCTGGTTTGACCGGGGAGCTGTTTTTT
TRBV20-1,many,TRBD2,TRBJ2-7,CSAPREGYEQYF,TGCAGTGCCCCACGGGAGGGCTACGAGCAGTACTTC
TRBV12-3/TRBV12-4,many,.,TRBJ1-5,CASSPTRTTHARQPQHF,TGTGCCAGCAGCCCCACCAGGACAACACACGCCCGGCAGCCCCAGCATTTT
TRBV7-2,many,.,TRBJ2-3,CASTLSRISTDTQYF,TGTGCCAGCACCCTCTCTAGGATTAGCACAGATACGCAGTATTTT
TRBV12-3/TRBV12-4,many,.,TRBJ2-7,CASSLNGRTYEQYF,TGTGCCAGCAGTTTAAACGGCAGGACCTACGAGCAGTACTTC
TRBV28,.,.,TRBJ1-3,CASSLDQTGNTIYF,TGTGCCAGCAGCTTGGATCAAACTGGAAACACCATATATTTT
TRBV3-1,.,.,TRBJ1-3,CASSQTQGSGNTIYF,TGTGCCAGCAGCCAGACCCAGGGTTCTGGAAACACCATATATTTT
TRBV4-1,few,TRBD2,TRBJ2-7,CASSQEPSGRDLSYEQYF,TGCGCCAGCAGCCAAGAACCAAGCGGGAGGGACCTCTCCTACGAGCAGTACTTC
TRBV7-6,.,.,TRBJ2-1,CASSLVQGNNEQFF,TGTGCCAGCAGCTTAGTTCAGGGAAACAATGAGCAGTTCTTC
TRBV6-1,many,TRBD2,TRBJ2-1,CASNFGLAGSNEQFF,TGTGCCAGCAACTTCGGCCTAGCGGGATCCAATGAGCAGTTCTTC
TRBV7-9,many,.,TRBJ1-1,CASRTSGFIGTEAFF,TGTGCCAGCAGGACAAGCGGGTTTATCGGCACTGAAGCTTTCTTT
TRBV20-1,many,.,TRBJ2-7,CSARGDHSYEQYF,TGCAGTGCTAGAGGGGACCATTCCTACGAGCAGTACTTC
TRBV7-2,few,.,TRBJ2-5,CASSFRRTRMAETQYF,TGTGCCAGCAGCTTTCGGAGGACCCGTATGGCGGAGACCCAGTACTTC
TRBV2,many,.,TRBJ2-5,CASSTLETQYF,TGTGCCAGCAGTACCCTTGAGACCCAGTACTTC
TRBV5-8,few,.,TRBJ2-7,CASSSRDTFSYEQYF,TGTGCCAGCAGCTCCCGGGACACCTTTTCCTACGAGCAGTACTTC
TRBV27,many,.,TRBJ1-4,CASSLRFTALNEKLFF,TGTGCCAGCAGTTTAAGGTTCACAGCCCTTAATGAAAAACTGTTTTTT
TRBV5-1,many,.,TRBJ2-3,CASTLGPDTQYF,TGCGCCAGCACCTTGGGGCCAGATACGCAGTATTTT
TRBV7-8,many,.,TRBJ2-1,CASSQWGVISYNEQFF,TGTGCCAGCAGCCAATGGGGGGTGATCTCCTACAATGAGCAGTTCTTC
TRBV9,.,.,TRBJ1-3,CASSAYQRVPGNTIYF,TGTGCCAGCAGCGCCTATCAGCGAGTTCCTGGAAACACCATATATTTT
TRBV20-1,few,TRBD2,TRBJ2-7,CSARRLAASYEQYF,TGCAGTGCTAGAAGACTAGCGGCCTCCTACGAGCAGTACTTC
TRBV15,.,.,TRBJ2-3,CATSIHASTDTQYF,TGTGCCACCAGCATTCATGCCAGCACAGATACGCAGTATTTT